The 16 T cell receptor beta chains given below trace back to one sample, sequenced in a study of cytomegalovirus exposure and HLA in healthy donors. TCRdb keeps only in-frame clones here, not all; method: immunoSEQ multiplex PCR. The sample carries about 250,000 clones, 87% recorded once. Sequencing was carried out using PBMCs. The receptor source for this set is a man aged 18 to 30 in good health and CMV-seropositive.

The rearrangement joins TRBV28 to TRBJ2-7; 9 bases align to TRBD1. CDR1 and CDR2 (germline): MDHEN, SYDVKM. The CDR3 contains 15 residues. V dropped 5 bases and J dropped 0; count of bases not matched to a gene: 5. The chain's CDR3 is CASSVGQGFSYEQYF. The CDR3 region has the DNA TGTGCCAGCAGTGTCGGACAGGGGTTCTCCTACGAGCAGTACTTC.

V and J are TRBV6-5 and TRBJ1-5; no clear D gene. Germline V CDR1 and CDR2: MNHEY, SVGAGI. The CDR3 has 13 amino acids. Deletions cut 8 bases from V and 4 bases from J, with 12 bases between. CDR3 DNA sequence: TGTGCCAGCGCCACGGTGAGAAATCAGCCCCAGCATTTT. Amino acid sequence: CASATVRNQPQHF.

This chain links TRBV9 with TRBJ1-4; D unclear. V dropped 8 bases and J dropped 7 bases, with 6 bases sitting between them. This CDR3 comprises 10 residues. CDR1 and CDR2 from the germline V gene are SGDLS and YYNGEE. The DNA for the CDR3 is TGTGCCAGAGGGAGTGAAAAACTGTTTTTT. This encodes CARGSEKLFF.

The V and J genes are TRBV28 and TRBJ2-7, with D uncertain. Trimming left V 6 bases short and J 7 bases short, with 13 bases between. The germline CDR1 and CDR2 sequences are MDHEN and SYDVKM. CDR3 length: 12 residues. The CDR3 nucleotides read TGTGCCAGCAGGTACCAGGATTTAGAGCAGTACTTC. Its translation: CASRYQDLEQYF.

The chain couples TRBV7-9 to TRBJ1-2; D uncertain. Germline V gene lookup returns CDR1 SEHNR and CDR2 FQNEAQ (reference sequence). The CDR3 has 16 residues. Trimming removed 1 base from V and 2 bases from J, with 14 bases in between. Here the CDR3 reads CASSLGTAGLNYGYTF. In DNA, the CDR3 is TGTGCCAGCAGCTTAGGTACGGCAGGTCTAAACTATGGCTACACCTTC.

This clone was counted between two and nine times. This rearrangement joins TRBV5-6 to TRBJ2-1; a weak D match, TRBD2 (5 bases). The CDR3 is 12 residues long. Germline V gives CDR1 SGHDT, CDR2 YYEEEE. Between the trimmed V and J ends, which lost 5 bases and 6 bases, there was a span of 9 bases. CDR3 protein: CASRLESNEQFF. CDR3 sequence (DNA): TGTGCCAGCAGACTAGAATCCAATGAGCAGTTCTTC. The full variable domain, completed using reference TRBV5-6 and TRBJ2-1, is DAGVTQSPTHLIKTRGQQVTLRCSPKSGHDTVSWYQQALGQGPQFIFQYYEEEERQRGNFPDRFSGHQFPNYSSELNVNALLLGDSALYLCASRLESNEQFFGPGTRLTVL.

Note on this clone: One junction end does not reproduce the germline sequence, and a read error may be involved. This rearrangement joins TRBV4-1 to TRBJ1-2; D is undetermined. There are 13 residues in the CDR3. The germline V gene encodes CDR1 MGHRA and CDR2 YSYEKL. In nucleotides, the CDR3 is TGCGCCAGCAGCCAAGATTACGGGCAGTATCATCCCTTC. Encoded protein: CASSQDYGQYHPF.

The chain uses TRBV29-1 and TRBJ1-1, with TRBD1 identical over 9 bases. V shed 4 bases and J 4 bases; nucleotides not matched to a gene: 7. Germline V lookup: CDR1 SQVTM, CDR2 ANQGSEA. The CDR3 totals 14 residues. CDR3 DNA: TGCAGCGTTGGTGGGACAGGGTGGCTCACTGAAGCTTTCTTT. It is translated as CSVGGTGWLTEAFF. The whole variable domain, filled in from reference TRBV29-1 and TRBJ1-1, reads SAVISQKPSRDICQRGTSLTIQCQVDSQVTMMFWYRQQPGQSLTLIATANQGSEATYESGFVIDKFPISRPNLTFSTLTVSNMSPEDSSIYLCSVGGTGWLTEAFFGQGTRLTVV.

The rearrangement joins TRBV19 to TRBJ1-3, with 8 bases matching TRBD1. This CDR3 has 12 amino acids. CDR1 is LNHDA, CDR2 SQIVND, per germline (reference sequence). The V and J ends lost 1 base and 10 bases, in that order; junction bases with no gene match: 0. This chain's CDR3 is CASSIGQGTIYF. The CDR3 coding sequence is TGTGCCAGTAGTATAGGACAGGGGACCATATATTTT. The whole variable domain, filled in from reference TRBV19 and TRBJ1-3, reads DGGITQSPKYLFRKEGQNVTLSCEQNLNHDAMYWYRQDPGQGLRLIYYSQIVNDFQKGDIAEGYSVSREKKESFPLTVTSAQKNPTAFYLCASSIGQGTIYFGEGSWLTVV.

This chain uses TRBV7-2 with TRBJ2-7, with D possibly TRBD2 on 6 matching bases. V lost 0 bases and J 6 bases, leaving 12 bases between the germline ends. Per germline, CDR1 SGHTA and CDR2 FQGNSA. This CDR3 contains 14 residues. CDR3 in amino acids: CASSLASSGSEQYF. In DNA, the CDR3 is TGTGCCAGCAGCTTAGCGTCTTCCGGGAGCGAGCAGTACTTC. Full variable domain (remainder filled in from reference TRBV7-2 and TRBJ2-7): GAGVSQSPSNKVTEKGKDVELRCDPISGHTALYWYRQSLGQGLEFLIYFQGNSAPDKSGLPSDRFSAERTGGSVSTLTIQRTQQEDSAVYLCASSLASSGSEQYFGPGTRLTVT.

V usage is TRBV27 and J usage is TRBJ1-5; weak D call: TRBD1 (6 bases). The CDR3 is 19 amino acids. CDR1 and CDR2 (germline): MNHEY, SMNVEV (reference sequence). The V end lost 5 bases, the J end lost 0 bases, and 23 bases lay between the germline ends. The CDR3 sequence is CASSRLRRGASFSNQPQHF. In nucleotides, the CDR3 is TGTGCCAGCAGTCGCCTGCGGAGGGGGGCTTCTTTTAGCAATCAGCCCCAGCATTTT.

V is TRBV27 and J is TRBJ1-5; D might be TRBD1 (5 bases). The CDR3 length is 16 residues. Germline-derived CDR1 and CDR2 are MNHEY and SMNVEV (reference sequence). V lost 0 bases and J 3 bases, leaving 12 bases between the germline ends. For the CDR3, the DNA is TGTGCCAGCAGTTTATCAGTCCCGGGGCTCAATCAGCCCCAGCATTTT. Protein product: CASSLSVPGLNQPQHF.

The CDR3 nucleotides are TGTGCCAGCAGCTTTACGGCGGGAGTACCTCCCGGGGAGCTGTTTTTT. Translating gives CASSFTAGVPPGELFF. The V and J genes are TRBV11-2 and TRBJ2-2; TRBD2 agrees at 7 bases. The CDR3 is made up of 16 amino acids. Germline V gene data show CDR1 as SGHAT and CDR2 as FQNNGV. J gave up 6 bases and V 3 bases, and 10 bases lay outside the gene matches.

This clone was seen just once. The chain has TRBV5-1 and TRBJ1-1; D is uncertain. V lost 1 base and J lost 4, with 11 bases in between. CDR1 and CDR2 (germline): SGHRS, YFSETQ. The CDR3 totals 14 residues. This chain's CDR3 is CASSLTAGSTEAFF. The CDR3 DNA follows: TGCGCCAGCAGCTTGACGGCGGGGAGCACTGAAGCTTTCTTT.

V usage is TRBV7-9 and J usage is TRBJ2-3; no reliable D call. V was shortened by 5 bases and J by 6 bases, with 9 bases between the two germline ends. CDR3 length: 12 residues. CDR1 and CDR2 from the germline V gene are SEHNR and FQNEAQ (reference sequence). The CDR3 sequence is CASSPLADTQYF. CDR3 bases: TGTGCCAGCAGCCCCTTGGCCGATACGCAGTATTTT. Together with reference TRBV7-9 and TRBJ2-3, the CDR3 gives the full variable domain: DTGVSQNPRHKITKRGQNVTFRCDPISEHNRLYWYRQTLGQGPEFLTYFQNEAQLEKSRLLSDRFSAERPKGSFSTLEIQRTEQGDSAMYLCASSPLADTQYFGPGTRLTVL.

The chain couples TRBV6-5 to TRBJ2-7; 7 bases are shared with TRBD1. Trimming at V came to 6 bases and at J to 0 bases, leaving 2 bases not matched to a gene. The CDR3 is made up of 13 amino acids. CDR1 is MNHEY and CDR2 is SVGAGI in the germline V gene. Here the CDR3 DNA reads TGTGCCAGCAGGGCAGGGGGCTCCTACGAGCAGTACTTC. Translating it yields CASRAGGSYEQYF.